The clone carrying this TCR beta chain occurred many times. These data originate in a study of blood T cells in healthy people across ages. Primers used in a second PCR of about 7 to 11 cycles were a sample-barcoded 5' primer and a J-beta primer mix. TCRdb reprocessed the 5' RACE reads with MiXCR, giving one entry per CDR3 protein. Among 650,000 to 1,000,000 distinct CDR3 sequences listed, 35% to 40% were seen once. The source of this sequence is a man aged 18 to 29 in good health. Sequencing was carried out using blood.

The CDR3: CASRGQVGETQYF. The DNA of the CDR3 is TGTGCCAGCAGAGGACAGGTCGGTGAGACCCAGTACTTC. V is TRBV7-2 and J is TRBJ2-5, with 7 nucleotides matching TRBD1. Germline CDR1 is SGHTA and CDR2 is FQGNSA. Trimming took 6 bases from V and 5 from J; bases not matched to a gene: 6. This CDR3 region has 13 residues.